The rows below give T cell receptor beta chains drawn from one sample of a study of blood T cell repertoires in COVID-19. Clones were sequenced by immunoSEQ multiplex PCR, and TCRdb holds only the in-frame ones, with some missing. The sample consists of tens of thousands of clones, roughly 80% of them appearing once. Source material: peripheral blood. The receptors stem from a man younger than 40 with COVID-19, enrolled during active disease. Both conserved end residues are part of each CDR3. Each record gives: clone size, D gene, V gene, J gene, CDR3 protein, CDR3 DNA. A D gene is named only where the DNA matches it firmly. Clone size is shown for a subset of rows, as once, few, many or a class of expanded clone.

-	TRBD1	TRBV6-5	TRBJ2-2	CASSYWTGANTGELFF	TGTGCCAGCAGTTACTGGACAGGGGCCAACACCGGGGAGCTGTTTTTT
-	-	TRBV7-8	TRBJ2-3	CASSLRGRTDTQYF	TGTGCCAGCAGCTTGCGAGGGCGCACAGATACGCAGTATTTT
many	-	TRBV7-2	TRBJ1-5	CASSRQTGTGNQPQHF	TGTGCCAGCAGCAGACAAACAGGGACGGGGAATCAGCCCCAGCATTTT
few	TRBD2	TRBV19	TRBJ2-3	CASGTSGSPTQYF	TGTGCCAGCGGGACTAGCGGGAGTCCTACGCAGTATTTT
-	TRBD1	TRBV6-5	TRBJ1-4	CASRDRGVGEKLFF	TGTGCCAGCAGAGACAGGGGTGTTGGTGAAAAACTGTTTTTT
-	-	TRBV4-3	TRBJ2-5	CASSQSYRETQYF	TGCGCCAGCAGCCAGTCCTATCGGGAGACCCAGTACTTC
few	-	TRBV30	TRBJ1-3	CAWSVRGAPGNTIYF	TGTGCCTGGAGTGTACGCGGGGCTCCTGGAAACACCATATATTTT
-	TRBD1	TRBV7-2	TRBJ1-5	CASSLEGGQGGQPQHF	TGTGCCAGCAGCTTAGAGGGAGGACAGGGCGGACAGCCCCAGCATTTT
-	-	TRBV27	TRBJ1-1	CASSLSSGSGVTEAFF	TGTGCCAGCAGTTTATCAAGCGGGTCGGGGGTCACTGAAGCTTTCTTT
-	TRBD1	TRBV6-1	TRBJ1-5	CASSGQLQGNSNQPQHF	TGTGCCAGCAGTGGACAGCTACAGGGGAATAGCAATCAGCCCCAGCATTTT
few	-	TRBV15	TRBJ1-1	CATSRERLGSTEAFF	TGTGCCACCAGCAGAGAGCGCCTAGGGAGCACTGAAGCTTTCTTT
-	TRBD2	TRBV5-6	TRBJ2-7	CASSAQAGVGEQYF	TGTGCCAGCAGCGCTCAAGCGGGAGTGGGCGAGCAGTACTTC
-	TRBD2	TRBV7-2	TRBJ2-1	CASLLGGRGNEQFF	TGTGCCAGCTTATTAGGCGGGAGGGGGAATGAGCAGTTCTTC
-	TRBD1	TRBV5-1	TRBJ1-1	CASSLGDRKGYNTEAFF	TGCGCCAGCAGCTTGGGGGACAGGAAAGGTTATAACACTGAAGCTTTCTTT
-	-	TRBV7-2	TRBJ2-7	CASREGSGWGSIHEQYF	TGTGCCAGCAGGGAGGGATCCGGTTGGGGGAGTATCCACGAGCAGTACTTC
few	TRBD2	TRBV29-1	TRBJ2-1	CSVEDPTSEYNEQFF	TGCAGCGTTGAAGATCCCACTAGCGAGTACAATGAGCAGTTCTTC
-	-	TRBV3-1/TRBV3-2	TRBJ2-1	CASSQVPGNEQFF	TGTGCCAGCAGCCAAGTCCCAGGTAATGAGCAGTTCTTC
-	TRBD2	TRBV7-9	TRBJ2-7	CASSPEGGALYEQYF	TGTGCCAGCAGTCCGGAGGGAGGGGCCCTATACGAGCAGTACTTC